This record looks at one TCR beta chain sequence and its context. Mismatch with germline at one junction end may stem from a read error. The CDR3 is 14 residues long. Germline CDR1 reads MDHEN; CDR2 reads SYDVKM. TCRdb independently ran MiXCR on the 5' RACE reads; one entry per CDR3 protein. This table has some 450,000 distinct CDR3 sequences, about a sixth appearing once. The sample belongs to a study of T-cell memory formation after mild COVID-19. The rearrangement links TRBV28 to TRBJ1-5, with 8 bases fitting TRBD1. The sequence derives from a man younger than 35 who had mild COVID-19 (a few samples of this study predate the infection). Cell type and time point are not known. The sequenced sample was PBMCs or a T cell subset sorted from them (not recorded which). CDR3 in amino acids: CASRQGGSDQPKHF. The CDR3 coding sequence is TGTGCCAGCAGACAGGGGGGCTCTGATCAGCCCAAGCATTTT.